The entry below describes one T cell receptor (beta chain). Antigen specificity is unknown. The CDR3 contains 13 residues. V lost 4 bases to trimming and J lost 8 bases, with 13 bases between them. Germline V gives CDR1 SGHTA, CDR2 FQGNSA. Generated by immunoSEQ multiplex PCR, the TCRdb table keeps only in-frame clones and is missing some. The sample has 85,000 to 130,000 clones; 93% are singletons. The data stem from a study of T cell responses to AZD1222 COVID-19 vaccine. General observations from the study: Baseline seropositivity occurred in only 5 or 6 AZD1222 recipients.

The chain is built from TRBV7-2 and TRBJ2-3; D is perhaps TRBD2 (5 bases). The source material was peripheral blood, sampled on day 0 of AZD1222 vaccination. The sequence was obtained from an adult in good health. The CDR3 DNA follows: TGTGCCAGCAGCTCCGGTGGACTGAGTACGCAGTATTTT. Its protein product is CASSSGGLSTQYF.